This TCR beta chain was profiled in a study of graft-versus-host responses after intestinal transplantation. The wider study: As for transplant type, recipients had multivisceral, liver-intestinal, or isolated intestinal grafts. Anti-thymocyte globulin induction preceded roughly 3 years of tacrolimus and steroid maintenance in all recipients.

Study results and limitations: Maximum circulating GvH clone levels tracked with early post-transplant HvG decreases. GvH clones were found in recipient marrow; some appeared first in ileum or blood.

Clones were read by immunoSEQ multiplex PCR, and TCRdb kept only the in-frame ones, dropping some. This sample yields about 12,000 clones, of which over 90% are seen a single time; 20% belongs to the top ten. With regard to this clone: Its antigen remains unknown.

Trimming cost V 5 bases and J 5 bases; bases outside gene matches: 5. This CDR3 has 14 amino acids. Germline CDR1 is GTSNPN and CDR2 is SVGIG (reference sequence). This chain links TRBV30 with TRBJ1-4; 10 bases line up with TRBD1. This clonotype was obtained from a human patient who received an intestinal transplant, so some T cells may come from the graft donor. The sample in question was PBMCs, obtained around 110 days after intestinal transplant. This chain's CDR3 is CAWATGQGNEKLFF. The DNA of the CDR3 is TGTGCCTGGGCTACGGGACAGGGGAATGAAAAACTGTTTTTT.